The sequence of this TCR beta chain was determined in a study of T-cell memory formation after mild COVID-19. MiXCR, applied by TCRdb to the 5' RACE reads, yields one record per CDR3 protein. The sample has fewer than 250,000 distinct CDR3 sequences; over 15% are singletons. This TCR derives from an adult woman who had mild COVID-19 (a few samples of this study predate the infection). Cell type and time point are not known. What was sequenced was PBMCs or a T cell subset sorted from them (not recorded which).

CDR3 sequence: CASSQGVRTPAYEQYF. In DNA, the CDR3 is TGCGCCAGCAGCCAAGGGGTACGGACCCCCGCCTACGAGCAGTACTTC. The rearrangement uses TRBV4-1 and TRBJ2-7; no firm D call. The length of the CDR3 is 16 residues. V was trimmed by 1 base and J by 2 bases, leaving 15 bases between them. Germline V gene data show CDR1 as MGHRA and CDR2 as YSYEKL.